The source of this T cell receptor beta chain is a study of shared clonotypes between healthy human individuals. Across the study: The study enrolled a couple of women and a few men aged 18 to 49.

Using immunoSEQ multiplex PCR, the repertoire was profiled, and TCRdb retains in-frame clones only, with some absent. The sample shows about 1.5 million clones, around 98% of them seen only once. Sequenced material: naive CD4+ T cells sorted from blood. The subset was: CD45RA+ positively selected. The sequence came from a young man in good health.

CDR3 nucleotides: TGTGCCAGTAGTGGAGTCGTGGGGTACGAGCAGTACTTC. Translating gives CASSGVVGYEQYF. The chain couples TRBV19 to TRBJ2-7; D uncertain. Germline lookup yields CDR1 LNHDA and CDR2 SQIVND (reference sequence). V was pared by 5 bases and J by 4 bases, with 12 bases between. The length of the CDR3 is 13 residues.